This TCR beta chain was sequenced in a study of CD8 T cells in ankylosing spondylitis. Study results and limitations: Earlier literature documents some of the motif variants in reactive arthritis synovial fluid and blood. A motif in TCR beta, a set of seven to nine highly homologous variants, appeared characteristic of ankylosing spondylitis blood.

Notes on this clonotype: Its target is not known.

Each CDR3 protein gets one entry after TCRdb re-called the 5' RACE reads with MiXCR. Here the sample spans approximately 540,000 distinct CDR3 sequences, approximately 11% being singletons. The material sequenced was blood, either unsorted or a sorted T cell fraction (not recorded which). This TCR was recovered from a male donor with ankylosing spondylitis.

The CDR3 is CASSLVYTRSGTGELFF. The DNA of the CDR3 is TGTGCCAGCAGCTTAGTTTATACGAGATCGGGTACCGGGGAGCTGTTTTTT. The rearrangement links TRBV7-7 to TRBJ2-2; D unclear. The CDR3 loop spans 17 amino acids. Germline assignment: CDR1 SSHAT and CDR2 FNYEAQ (reference sequence). V lost 1 base and J lost 5, with 17 bases in between.